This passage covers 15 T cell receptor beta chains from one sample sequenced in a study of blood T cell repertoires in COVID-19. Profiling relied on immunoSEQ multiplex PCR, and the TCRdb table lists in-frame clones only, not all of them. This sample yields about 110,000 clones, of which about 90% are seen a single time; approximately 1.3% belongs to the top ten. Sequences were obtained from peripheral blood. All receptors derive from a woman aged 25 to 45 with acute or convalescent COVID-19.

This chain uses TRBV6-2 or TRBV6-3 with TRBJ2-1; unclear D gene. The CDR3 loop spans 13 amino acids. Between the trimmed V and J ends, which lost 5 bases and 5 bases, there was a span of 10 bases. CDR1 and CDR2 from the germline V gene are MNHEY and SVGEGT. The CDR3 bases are TGTGCCAGCAGTCCCTCCCCAGACAATGAGCAGTTCTTC. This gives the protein CASSPSPDNEQFF.

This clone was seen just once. The chain's CDR3 is CASSNLGHSINYEQYF. In DNA, the CDR3 is TGTGCCAGCAGTAATTTGGGGCACAGCATAAACTACGAGCAGTACTTC. The rearrangement links TRBV27 to TRBJ2-7; D is perhaps TRBD1 (5 bases). Germline V gene lookup returns CDR1 MNHEY and CDR2 SMNVEV (reference sequence). V gave up 5 bases and J gave up 3 bases, with 20 bases separating them. This CDR3 has 16 residues.

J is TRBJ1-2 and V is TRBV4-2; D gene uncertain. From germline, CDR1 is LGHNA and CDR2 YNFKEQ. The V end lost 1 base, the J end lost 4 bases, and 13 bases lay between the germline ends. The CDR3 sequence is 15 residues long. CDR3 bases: TGTGCCAGCAGCCAAGGAAACAGCTTAAGCTATGGCTACACCTTC. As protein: CASSQGNSLSYGYTF.

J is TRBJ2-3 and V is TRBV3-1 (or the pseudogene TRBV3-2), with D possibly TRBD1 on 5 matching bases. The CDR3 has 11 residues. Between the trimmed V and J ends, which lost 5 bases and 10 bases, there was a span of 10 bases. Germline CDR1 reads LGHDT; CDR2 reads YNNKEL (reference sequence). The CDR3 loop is CASSSDMAQYF. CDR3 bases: TGTGCCAGCAGCTCGGACATGGCGCAGTATTTT.

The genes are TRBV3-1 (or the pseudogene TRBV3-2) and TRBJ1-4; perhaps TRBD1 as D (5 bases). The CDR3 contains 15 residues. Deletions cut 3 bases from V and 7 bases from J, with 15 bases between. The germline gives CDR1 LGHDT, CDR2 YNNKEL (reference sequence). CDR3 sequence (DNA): TGTGCCAGCAGCCAGCTCAGGGAAGTTACTGAAAAACTGTTTTTT. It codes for CASSQLREVTEKLFF.

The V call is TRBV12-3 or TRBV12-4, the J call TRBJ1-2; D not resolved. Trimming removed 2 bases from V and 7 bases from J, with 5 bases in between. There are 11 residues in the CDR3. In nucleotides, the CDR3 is TGTGCCAGCAGTTTACCGGGTGGCTACACCTTC. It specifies CASSLPGGYTF.

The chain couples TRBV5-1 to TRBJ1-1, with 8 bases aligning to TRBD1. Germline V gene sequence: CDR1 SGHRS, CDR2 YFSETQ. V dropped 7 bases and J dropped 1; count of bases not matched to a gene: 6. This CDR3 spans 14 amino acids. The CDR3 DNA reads TGCGCCAGCCGAATACAGGGGGAGAACACTGAAGCTTTCTTT. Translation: CASRIQGENTEAFF.

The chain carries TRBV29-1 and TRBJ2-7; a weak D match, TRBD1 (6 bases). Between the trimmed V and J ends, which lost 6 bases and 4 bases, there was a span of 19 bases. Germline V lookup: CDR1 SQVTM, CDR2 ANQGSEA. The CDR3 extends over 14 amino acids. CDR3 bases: TGCAGCGTCGCCAGGACAGCCTCCCATTACGAGCAGTACTTC. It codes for CSVARTASHYEQYF.

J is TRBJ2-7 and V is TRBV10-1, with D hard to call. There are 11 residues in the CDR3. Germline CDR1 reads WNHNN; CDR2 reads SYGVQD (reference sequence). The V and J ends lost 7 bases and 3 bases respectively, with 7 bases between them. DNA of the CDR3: TGCGCCAGCATGGGCAGCTACGAGCAGTACTTC. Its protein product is CASMGSYEQYF.

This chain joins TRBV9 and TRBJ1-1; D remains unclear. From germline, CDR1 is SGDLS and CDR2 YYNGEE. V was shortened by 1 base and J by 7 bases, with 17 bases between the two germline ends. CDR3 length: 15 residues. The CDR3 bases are TGTGCCAGCAGCGTACTTCGGGATTTGGAGGGTGAAGCTTTCTTT. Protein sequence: CASSVLRDLEGEAFF.

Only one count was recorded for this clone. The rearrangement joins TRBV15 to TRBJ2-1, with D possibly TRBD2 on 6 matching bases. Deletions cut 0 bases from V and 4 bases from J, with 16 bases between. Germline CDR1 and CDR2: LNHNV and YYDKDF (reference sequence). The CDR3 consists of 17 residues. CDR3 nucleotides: TGTGCCACCAGCAGAGATAGGGCGGGGATTAAATACAATGAGCAGTTCTTC. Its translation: CATSRDRAGIKYNEQFF.

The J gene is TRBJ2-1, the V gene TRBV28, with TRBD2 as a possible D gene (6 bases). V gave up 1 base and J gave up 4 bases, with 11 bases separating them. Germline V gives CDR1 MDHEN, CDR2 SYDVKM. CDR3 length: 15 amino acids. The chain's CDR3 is CASSLYGSRYNEQFF. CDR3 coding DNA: TGTGCCAGCAGTTTATACGGGAGTAGATACAATGAGCAGTTCTTC.

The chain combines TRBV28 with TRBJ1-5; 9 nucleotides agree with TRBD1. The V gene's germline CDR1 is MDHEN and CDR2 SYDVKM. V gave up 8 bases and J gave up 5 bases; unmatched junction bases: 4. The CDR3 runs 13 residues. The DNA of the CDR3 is TGTGCCAGCCTAGACAGGGGGTATCAGCCCCAGCATTTT. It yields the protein CASLDRGYQPQHF.

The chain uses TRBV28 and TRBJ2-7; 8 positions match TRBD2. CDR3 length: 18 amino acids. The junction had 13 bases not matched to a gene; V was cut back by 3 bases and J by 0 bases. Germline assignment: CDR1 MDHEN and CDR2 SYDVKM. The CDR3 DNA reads TGTGCCAGCAGTTTTTCTGCGGGGGGCCGGGGCAGCTCCTACGAGCAGTACTTC. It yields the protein CASSFSAGGRGSSYEQYF.

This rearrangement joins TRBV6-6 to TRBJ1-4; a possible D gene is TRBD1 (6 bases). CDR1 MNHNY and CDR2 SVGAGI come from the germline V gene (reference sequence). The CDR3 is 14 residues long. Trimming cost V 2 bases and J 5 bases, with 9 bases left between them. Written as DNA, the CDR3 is TGTGCCAGCAGTTACGGGGGCGTAAATGAAAAACTGTTTTTT. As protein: CASSYGGVNEKLFF.